The clone carrying this T cell receptor beta chain was observed a handful of times. The antigen remains undetermined. The data originate from a study of regulatory T cells in long-lasting Graves disease. Study-level findings and limits: Those with persistent Graves' had less TCR diversity than newly diagnosed patients. Under persistent disease, TRBV28, TRBJ1-2 and TRBJ2-5 were used preferentially. The sample size was small, and this may have reduced accuracy.

iRepertoire HTBI primers and Arm-PCR of CDR3 regions built TCR beta libraries. TCRdb reprocessed the multiplex PCR reads via MiXCR and lists one record per CDR3 protein. Here the sample spans roughly 400,000 distinct CDR3 sequences, 21% being singletons. The CDR3 covers 14 residues. Trimming took 6 bases from V and 7 from J; bases not matched to a gene: 9. Germline values: CDR1 DFQATT, CDR2 SNEGSKA (reference sequence). Sample time point: persistent/refractory GD, antithyroid drugs over 5 years with positive TRAb. Scientists built the TCR library using RNA that was extracted from PBMCs. In each case, Graves' disease was diagnosed per American Thyroid Association guidelines.

Here the sequenced sample was peripheral blood mononuclear cells (PBMCs), taken when the disease was refractory, from a patient treated with antithyroid drugs. The clonotype originates from a female donor with Graves disease. This chain links TRBV20-1 with TRBJ2-1, with 10 bases matching TRBD1. The CDR3 coding sequence is TGCAGTGCCACGGGGGACAGGGGCACAAATGAGCAGTTCTTC. Its protein is CSATGDRGTNEQFF.